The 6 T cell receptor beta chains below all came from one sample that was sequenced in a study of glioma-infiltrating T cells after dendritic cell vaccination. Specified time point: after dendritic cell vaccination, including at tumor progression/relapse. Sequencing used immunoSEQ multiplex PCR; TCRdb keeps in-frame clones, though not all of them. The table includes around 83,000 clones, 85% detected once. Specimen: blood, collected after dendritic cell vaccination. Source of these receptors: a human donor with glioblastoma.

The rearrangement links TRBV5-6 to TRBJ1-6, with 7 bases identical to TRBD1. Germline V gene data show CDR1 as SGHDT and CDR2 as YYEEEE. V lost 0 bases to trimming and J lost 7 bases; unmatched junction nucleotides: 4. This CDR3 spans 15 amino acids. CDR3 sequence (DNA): TGTGCCAGCAGCTTGGAACAGGGGTCGAATTCACCCCTCCACTTT. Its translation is CASSLEQGSNSPLHF.

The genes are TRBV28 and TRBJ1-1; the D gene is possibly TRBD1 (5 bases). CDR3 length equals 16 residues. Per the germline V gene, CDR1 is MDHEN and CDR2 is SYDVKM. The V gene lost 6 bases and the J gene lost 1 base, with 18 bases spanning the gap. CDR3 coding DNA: TGTGCCAGCAGATTGCCCGGGGGGACGAGGAACACTGAAGCTTTCTTT. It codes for CASRLPGGTRNTEAFF.

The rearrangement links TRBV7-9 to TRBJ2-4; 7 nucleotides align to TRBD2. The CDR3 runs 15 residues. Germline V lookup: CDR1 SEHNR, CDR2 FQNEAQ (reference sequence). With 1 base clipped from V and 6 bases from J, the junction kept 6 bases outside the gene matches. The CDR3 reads CASSLDRPGGNIQYF. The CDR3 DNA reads TGTGCCAGCAGCTTAGATAGGCCGGGGGGAAACATTCAGTACTTC. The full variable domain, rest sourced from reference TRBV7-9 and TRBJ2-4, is DTGVSQNPRHKITKRGQNVTFRCDPISEHNRLYWYRQTLGQGPEFLTYFQNEAQLEKSRLLSDRFSAERPKGSFSTLEIQRTEQGDSAMYLCASSLDRPGGNIQYFGAGTRLSVL.

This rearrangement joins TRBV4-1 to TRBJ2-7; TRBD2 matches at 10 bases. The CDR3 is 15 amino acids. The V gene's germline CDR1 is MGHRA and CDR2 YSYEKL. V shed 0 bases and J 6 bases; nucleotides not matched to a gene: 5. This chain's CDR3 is CASSQELAGVIEQYF. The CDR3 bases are TGCGCCAGCAGCCAAGAGCTAGCGGGAGTAATCGAGCAGTACTTC.

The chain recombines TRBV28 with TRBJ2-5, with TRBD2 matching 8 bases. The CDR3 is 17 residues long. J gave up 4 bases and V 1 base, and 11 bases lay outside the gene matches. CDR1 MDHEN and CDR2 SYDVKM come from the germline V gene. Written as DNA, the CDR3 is TGTGCCAGCAGTTTATCCGGGAGGGATATATCAGGAGAGACCCAGTACTTC. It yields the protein CASSLSGRDISGETQYF.

This chain's CDR3 is CASSYSSSGANVLTF. CDR3 in DNA: TGTGCCAGCAGTTACTCCAGTTCCGGGGCCAACGTCCTGACTTTC. This chain links TRBV6-5 with TRBJ2-6, with D unresolved. The CDR3 consists of 15 residues. Germline loops: CDR1 MNHEY, CDR2 SVGAGI. Trimming took 0 bases from V and 4 from J, leaving 7 bases between them.